This entry describes one T cell receptor beta chain. The V gene's germline CDR1 is SEHNR and CDR2 FQNEAQ (reference sequence). The CDR3 runs 17 residues. V dropped 9 bases and J dropped 0 bases, with 21 bases sitting between them. The sample is drawn from a study of blood T cell repertoires in COVID-19. Data came from immunoSEQ multiplex PCR; TCRdb stores just in-frame clones and leaves some out. The sample records some 200,000 clones, approximately 87% being singletons. The receptor was isolated from a woman in her seventies with COVID-19, enrolled during active disease. The chain links TRBV7-9 to TRBJ1-3; D gene uncertain. Sequenced input: peripheral blood. The CDR3 DNA reads as TGTGCCAGTTCAATCCGGGTCCGAAACACCTCTGGAAACACCATATATTTT. Protein: CASSIRVRNTSGNTIYF.